Below are 27 T cell receptor beta chains sequenced from a single sample in a study of blood T cell repertoires in COVID-19. The assay was immunoSEQ multiplex PCR, and TCRdb's table has in-frame clones only and misses some. This sample has 120,000 to 150,000 clones, with roughly four fifths found just once. Material: peripheral blood. Every receptor here comes from a human donor with acute or convalescent COVID-19. The donor label of this sample is uncertain.

The rearrangement uses TRBV5-8 and TRBJ2-2; D unresolved. V lost 1 base and J lost 12, with 16 bases in between. Germline V lookup: CDR1 SGHTS, CDR2 YDEGEE. The CDR3 runs to 14 residues. In DNA, the CDR3 is TGTGCCAGCAGCTTGTCTACAGCCATACCGAAGCTGTTTTTT. Its translation is CASSLSTAIPKLFF.

V and J are TRBV18 and TRBJ2-7, with TRBD2 matching over 7 bases. CDR3 length equals 14 residues. The trim removed 4 bases at V and 6 bases at J, leaving 9 bases unmatched. CDR1 is KGHSH and CDR2 is LQKENI in the germline V gene. The CDR3 loop is CASSQGRGPSEQYF. The CDR3 DNA follows: TGTGCCAGCTCACAGGGGAGGGGTCCGTCCGAGCAGTACTTC.

V gene TRBV3-1 (or the pseudogene TRBV3-2) combines with J gene TRBJ2-1, with D perhaps TRBD2 (5 bases). Deletions cut 5 bases from V and 0 bases from J, with 11 bases between. Germline loops: CDR1 LGHDT, CDR2 YNNKEL (reference sequence). The CDR3 totals 15 residues. The CDR3 protein is CASSNKRSSYNEQFF. CDR3 DNA sequence: TGTGCCAGCAGCAACAAGCGGAGCTCCTACAATGAGCAGTTCTTC.

In the case of this clone: The conserved closing phenylalanine or tryptophan is absent in this CDR3, likely reflecting a read error. The DNA is left out, because the CDR3 cannot be placed on it with certainty; the CDR3 is given as TCRdb lists it. This chain connects TRBV10-3 to TRBJ2-3; the table's D call TRBD2 went unverified against the DNA. Termini included, the CDR3 measures 9 amino acids. In germline, CDR1 is ENHRY, CDR2 SYGVKD. The CDR3 reads CAIKEGQAG.

The chain joins TRBV29-1 to TRBJ1-1; 8 bases fit TRBD1. The germline gives CDR1 SQVTM, CDR2 ANQGSEA. The CDR3 loop spans 11 amino acids. The V segment lost 4 bases and the J segment 10 bases; nucleotides outside the gene matches: 5. CDR3 in DNA: TGCAGCGTTGTAAGAACAGGGGGAGCTTTCTTT. As protein: CSVVRTGGAFF.

The J gene is TRBJ2-2, the V gene TRBV10-3, with 9 bases matching TRBD2. Germline lookup yields CDR1 ENHRY and CDR2 SYGVKD. The trim removed 4 bases at V and 5 bases at J, leaving 8 bases unmatched. There are 16 residues in the CDR3. The CDR3 nucleotides read TGTGCCATCAGTGTTCGAGCGGGGGGTAATACCGGGGAGCTGTTTTTT. Residues: CAISVRAGGNTGELFF.

The gene calls are TRBV5-1 and TRBJ1-2; D is perhaps TRBD1 (5 bases). The CDR3 is 14 residues long. Germline CDR1 is SGHRS and CDR2 is YFSETQ. Trimming cost V 4 bases and J 3 bases, with 13 bases left between them. The CDR3 loop is CASSSSGGDYGYTF. The CDR3 region has the DNA TGCGCCAGCAGCAGCTCGGGGGGTGACTATGGCTACACCTTC.

V is TRBV20-1 and J is TRBJ1-2; 9 bases are shared with TRBD1. Trimming took 3 bases from V and 4 from J; bases not matched to a gene: 6. This CDR3 is 14 amino acids long. Looked up from germline, CDR1 is DFQATT and CDR2 is SNEGSKA (reference sequence). The CDR3 sequence: CSASVDRGIYGYTF. CDR3 DNA: TGCAGTGCTAGTGTGGACAGGGGTATCTATGGCTACACCTTC.

This rearrangement joins TRBV25-1 to TRBJ1-2; 9 bases fit TRBD1. Germline CDR1 MGHDK, CDR2 SYGVNS. V shed 0 bases, J shed 4 bases, and the junction held 6 bases outside the gene matches. This CDR3 contains 16 residues. CDR3 in DNA: TGTGCCAGCAGTGAATATAAGGGGGGACAGGGCTATGGCTACACCTTC. Protein sequence: CASSEYKGGQGYGYTF.

The rearrangement links TRBV6-6 to TRBJ1-1, with 7 bases matching TRBD1. V was clipped by 7 bases and J by 5 bases; unmatched bases: 10. Germline loops: CDR1 MNHNY, CDR2 SVGAGI (reference sequence). The CDR3 length is 14 residues. The CDR3 loop reads CASKLATGWTEAFF. The CDR3 bases are TGTGCCAGCAAGCTTGCGACAGGGTGGACTGAAGCTTTCTTT.

The J gene is TRBJ1-2, the V gene TRBV4-1; perhaps TRBD1 as D (5 bases). Trimming removed 4 bases from V and 4 bases from J, with 13 bases in between. CDR1 MGHRA and CDR2 YSYEKL come from the germline V gene. This CDR3 is 14 amino acids long. In nucleotides, the CDR3 is TGCGCCAGCAGCCTTGACAGAGATTCCTATGGCTACACCTTC. Its translation: CASSLDRDSYGYTF.

V usage is TRBV6-2 or TRBV6-3 and J usage is TRBJ2-5, with TRBD1 matching over 10 bases. Germline values: CDR1 MNHEY, CDR2 SVGEGT. This CDR3 comprises 16 residues. V lost 4 bases, J lost 3 bases, and 8 bases stayed unmatched. CDR3 sequence (DNA): TGTGCCAGCAGTTCCCGGGACAGGGGTCAGGAAGAGACCCAGTACTTC. Amino acids: CASSSRDRGQEETQYF.

CDR3 DNA: TGCGCCAGCAGGGGACAGGGAAATTCACCCCTCCACTTT. Translated, it gives CASRGQGNSPLHF. J is TRBJ1-6 and V is TRBV10-2, with 9 bases matching TRBD1. Germline values: CDR1 WSHSY, CDR2 SAAADI. CDR3 length equals 13 residues. The V gene end was trimmed by 6 bases and the J gene end by 7 bases; junction bases not matched to a gene: 1.

This clone was seen only once. The gene calls are TRBV2 and TRBJ1-6; 7 bases match TRBD1. Trimming removed 6 bases from V and 5 bases from J; junction bases left unmatched: 7. There are 15 residues in the CDR3. Germline CDR1 is SNHLY and CDR2 is FYNNEI. This CDR3 reads CASREGQRHNSPLHF. CDR3 DNA: TGTGCCAGCAGGGAGGGACAGCGACATAATTCACCCCTCCACTTT.

The chain joins TRBV18 to TRBJ1-2, with 9 bases matching TRBD1. The germline V gene has CDR1 KGHSH and CDR2 LQKENI. V lost 3 bases to trimming and J lost 7 bases; unmatched junction nucleotides: 3. The CDR3 contains 13 residues. CDR3 region: CASSPKQGAGYTF. The CDR3 bases are TGTGCCAGCTCACCGAAACAGGGGGCTGGCTACACCTTC.

The chain links TRBV10-3 to TRBJ1-6, with D possibly being TRBD1 (6 bases). Germline-derived CDR1 and CDR2 are ENHRY and SYGVKD. V was clipped by 0 bases and J by 7 bases, with 13 bases between them. The CDR3 loop spans 16 amino acids. This CDR3 reads CAISESTQGVNSPLHF. In DNA, the CDR3 is TGTGCCATCAGTGAGTCGACACAGGGTGTGAATTCACCCCTCCACTTT.

This rearrangement joins TRBV4-1 to TRBJ2-3; 9 bases are shared with TRBD1. Germline V gives CDR1 MGHRA, CDR2 YSYEKL. This CDR3 is built from 14 residues. V trimming: 4 bases; J trimming: 6 bases; junction bases outside the gene matches: 5. CDR3 amino acids: CASSLGQGYDTQYF. The CDR3 coding sequence is TGCGCCAGCAGCCTGGGACAGGGATACGATACGCAGTATTTT.

This clone was observed once. The J gene is TRBJ1-2, the V gene TRBV7-9; D gene unclear. V lost 7 bases, J lost 8 bases, and 17 bases lay in between. The CDR3 totals 13 residues. The germline V gene encodes CDR1 SEHNR and CDR2 FQNEAQ (reference sequence). Here the CDR3 reads CASTYDLSRGYTF. The CDR3 nucleotides read TGTGCCAGCACCTACGACCTCTCCAGGGGCTACACCTTC.

The V gene is TRBV6-5, the J gene TRBJ1-5; D perhaps matches TRBD1 (5 bases). With 5 bases removed from V and 6 bases from J, the gap between germline ends came to 8 bases. Germline lookup yields CDR1 MNHEY and CDR2 SVGAGI. This CDR3 has 12 amino acids. In DNA form, the CDR3 reads TGTGCCAGCAGTCCCGGGGGTCAGCCCCAGCATTTT. Its protein product is CASSPGGQPQHF.

The chain carries TRBV7-2 and TRBJ2-1; perhaps TRBD2 as D (6 bases). Trimming cost V 3 bases and J 9 bases, with 21 bases left between them. CDR3 size: 16 residues. CDR1 is SGHTA, CDR2 FQGNSA, per germline. The CDR3 loop is CASSFTGTAPPGEQFF. The DNA of the CDR3 is TGTGCCAGCAGCTTCACCGGGACTGCCCCTCCGGGTGAGCAGTTCTTC.

A note on this clone: Compared with germline, one end of the junction differs, possibly owing to a read error. The chain joins TRBV7-7 to TRBJ2-5; 9 nucleotides agree with TRBD1. The CDR3 sequence is 16 residues long. Germline CDR1 is SSHAT and CDR2 is FNYEAQ (reference sequence). CDR3 bases: TGTGCTAGCAGCTTAGCCATGACAGGGGGGCAAGAGACCCAGTACTTC. Translation: CASSLAMTGGQETQYF.

The CDR3 nucleotides are TGTGCCAGCAGCCCAGGGGTACGATTCACCGGGGAGCTGTTTTTT. This translates into CASSPGVRFTGELFF. The V gene is TRBV5-8, the J gene TRBJ2-2, with TRBD1 as a possible D gene (6 bases). CDR3 length: 15 amino acids. Germline V gives CDR1 SGHTS, CDR2 YDEGEE. V shed 4 bases and J shed 4 bases, with 14 bases lying between them. The variable domain in full, completed from reference TRBV5-8 and TRBJ2-2, reads EAGVTQSPTHLIKTRGQQATLRCSPISGHTSVYWYQQALGLGLQFLLWYDEGEERNRGNFPPRFSGRQFPNYSSELNVNALELEDSALYLCASSPGVRFTGELFFGEGSRLTVL.

This clone was seen a single time. This sequence joins TRBV6-6 and TRBJ2-4; the match to TRBD1 covers 9 bases. V lost 6 bases, J lost 9 bases, and 9 bases stayed unmatched. The CDR3 contains 14 residues. Germline CDR1 is MNHNY and CDR2 is SVGAGI (reference sequence). The CDR3 region has the DNA TGTGCCAGCAGCCAGACTAGGGACAGGGCCATTCAGTACTTC. It is translated as CASSQTRDRAIQYF.

The gene calls are TRBV3-1 (or the pseudogene TRBV3-2) and TRBJ1-2; 8 bases agree with TRBD1. After removal of 1 base from V and 7 bases from J, the junction contained 14 bases not matched to a gene. The length of the CDR3 is 17 residues. CDR1 LGHDT and CDR2 YNNKEL come from the germline V gene (reference sequence). CDR3 nucleotides: TGTGCCAGCAGCCAAGTTGGGGACAGGTCTTGGGGGGGTGGCTACACCTTC. This gives the protein CASSQVGDRSWGGGYTF.

The chain uses TRBV2 and TRBJ1-3; the match to TRBD1 covers 7 bases. This CDR3 has 14 amino acids. Germline V CDR1 and CDR2: SNHLY, FYNNEI. V was clipped by 6 bases and J by 3 bases; unmatched bases: 5. The CDR3 DNA sequence: TGTGCCAGCAGCCGGGACAGTAATGGAAACACCATATATTTT. Its translation: CASSRDSNGNTIYF. The full variable domain, with the rest looked up from reference TRBV2 and TRBJ1-3, is EPEVTQTPSHQVTQMGQEVILRCVPISNHLYFYWYRQILGQKVEFLVSFYNNEISEKSEIFDDQFSVERPDGSNFTLKIRSTKLEDSAMYFCASSRDSNGNTIYFGEGSWLTVV.

This chain connects TRBV18 to TRBJ1-1; 11 positions match TRBD1. Germline assignment: CDR1 KGHSH and CDR2 LQKENI. The CDR3 is 15 amino acids. With V trimmed by 3 bases and J by 4 bases, 4 bases remained unmatched. The chain's CDR3 is CASSPQGQGVTEAFF. Here the CDR3 DNA reads TGTGCCAGCTCACCCCAGGGACAGGGGGTCACTGAAGCTTTCTTT.

The chain uses TRBV10-3 and TRBJ1-2, with TRBD1 identical over 10 bases. V lost 2 bases and J lost 1; bases outside the gene matches: 7. The V gene's germline CDR1 is ENHRY and CDR2 SYGVKD. This CDR3 is 17 amino acids long. CDR3 in amino acids: CAISEPYRTGGNYGYTF. As DNA, the CDR3 is TGTGCCATCAGTGAGCCGTACAGGACAGGGGGTAACTATGGCTACACCTTC.